What follows are 6 T cell receptor beta chains derived from one specimen sequenced in a study of shared clonotypes between healthy human individuals. Using immunoSEQ multiplex PCR, the repertoire was profiled, and TCRdb retains in-frame clones only, with some absent. The sample consists of under 1 million clones, roughly 96% of them appearing once. Positive CCR7 selection of CD45RO-negative cells yielded the naive CD8 cells, and terminally differentiated effector memory CD45RA+ cells were excluded. Sequencing was performed on naive CD8+ T cells sorted from blood. The receptors stem from a young man in good health.

This rearrangement joins TRBV28 to TRBJ2-3; 13 bases align to TRBD2. This CDR3 is 17 amino acids long. The trim removed 1 base at V and 3 bases at J, leaving 4 bases unmatched. CDR1 is MDHEN and CDR2 is SYDVKM in the germline V gene. The CDR3 loop reads CASSLFGTSGITDTQYF. CDR3 DNA sequence: TGTGCCAGCAGTTTATTTGGGACTAGCGGGATAACAGATACGCAGTATTTT.

The chain recombines TRBV6-4 with TRBJ2-7, with 8 bases that match TRBD1. The CDR3 is 16 amino acids. Germline CDR1 MRHNA, CDR2 SNTAGT. Trimming removed 6 bases from V and 6 bases from J; junction bases left unmatched: 16. Here the CDR3 DNA reads TGTGCCAGCAGAACCCCCTTACAGGGGGAAAAGTCCGAGCAGTACTTC. It specifies CASRTPLQGEKSEQYF.

The V gene is TRBV19, the J gene TRBJ2-1; TRBD2 aligns across 12 bases. The trim removed 5 bases at V and 6 bases at J, leaving 14 bases unmatched. CDR1 and CDR2 (germline): LNHDA, SQIVND (reference sequence). This CDR3 is built from 18 residues. CDR3 sequence (DNA): TGTGCCAGTAGTCCGATTTTACTACTAGCGGGAGGTTCCAATGAGCAGTTCTTC. This translates into CASSPILLLAGGSNEQFF.

This chain uses TRBV2 with TRBJ2-1, with TRBD1 matching 7 bases. Per the germline V gene, CDR1 is SNHLY and CDR2 is FYNNEI. CDR3 length: 16 amino acids. V gave up 4 bases and J gave up 6 bases; unmatched junction bases: 12. The CDR3 spells CASSGDAGTAFNEQFF. The CDR3 region has the DNA TGTGCCAGCAGTGGGGACGCCGGGACAGCCTTCAATGAGCAGTTCTTC.

The V gene is TRBV2, the J gene TRBJ1-4; TRBD1 is a possible D gene (5 bases). V dropped 2 bases and J dropped 0 bases, with 7 bases sitting between them. Germline V gene lookup returns CDR1 SNHLY and CDR2 FYNNEI. CDR3 length: 15 amino acids. CDR3: CASSERTTTNEKLFF. The CDR3 DNA sequence: TGTGCCAGCAGTGAACGGACAACAACTAATGAAAAACTGTTTTTT.

This CDR3 is CASTQESGQGTGLASTDTQYF. The CDR3 DNA sequence: TGCGCCAGCACCCAGGAATCGGGACAGGGAACGGGACTAGCGAGCACAGATACGCAGTATTTT. The chain carries TRBV23-1 and TRBJ2-3; D is perhaps TRBD2 (10 bases). TRBV23-1 is noted as an ORF with a role that remains uncertain. Trimming stripped 7 bases from V and 0 bases from J, with 32 bases between. This CDR3 is built from 21 residues.